This passage covers 30 T cell receptor beta chains from one sample sequenced in a study of OX40 agonist ivuxolimab in advanced cancers. The repertoire was sequenced with immunoSEQ multiplex PCR; TCRdb's copy has only in-frame clones and lacks some. The table records fewer than 45,000 clones, about 85% of them present only once. The sequences come from CD4+ or CD8+ T cells sorted from blood, collected in a trial of the OX40 agonist ivuxolimab. The receptors shown here come from an adult with an advanced solid tumor such as melanoma, head and neck, liver or kidney cancer.

The chain recombines TRBV4-3 with TRBJ2-2, with D unclear. Germline V lookup: CDR1 LGHNA, CDR2 YSLEER. Trimming shortened V by 2 bases and J by 4 bases, and 8 bases separated the two germline ends. CDR3 size: 14 residues. The CDR3 here is CASSQRPVTGELFF. Here the CDR3 DNA reads TGCGCCAGCAGCCAACGCCCGGTCACCGGGGAGCTGTTTTTT.

This clone has a single count. The chain couples TRBV7-9 to TRBJ1-2; D call uncertain. Germline loops: CDR1 SEHNR, CDR2 FQNEAQ (reference sequence). The CDR3 has 13 amino acids. The V and J ends lost 1 base and 0 bases respectively, with 3 bases between them. CDR3 protein: CASSLGANYGYTF. The CDR3, as DNA: TGTGCCAGCAGCTTAGGGGCTAACTATGGCTACACCTTC.

This clone was counted a few times. This sequence joins TRBV6-5 and TRBJ1-5; D not certain. The germline gives CDR1 MNHEY, CDR2 SVGAGI. The CDR3 has 13 residues. The ends were cut back, 1 base at V and 6 bases at J, with 7 bases in the middle. CDR3 region: CASSYWRTQPQHF. The CDR3, as DNA: TGTGCCAGCAGTTACTGGAGGACTCAGCCCCAGCATTTT.

This clone appeared a few times. The chain couples TRBV9 to TRBJ2-1; 12 nucleotides match TRBD2. This CDR3 region has 15 residues. V trimming: 4 bases; J trimming: 4 bases; junction bases outside the gene matches: 3. CDR1 is SGDLS, CDR2 YYNGEE, per germline. CDR3 protein: CASSLTSGGYNEQFF. The CDR3 nucleotides are TGTGCCAGCAGCCTAACTAGCGGGGGGTACAATGAGCAGTTCTTC.

This clone was seen just once. The chain employs TRBV11-2 and TRBJ1-2; no reliable D call. The CDR3 sequence is 11 residues long. The V end was cut by 2 bases, the J end by 8 bases, with 6 bases between. Germline CDR1 reads SGHAT; CDR2 reads FQNNGV. As DNA, the CDR3 is TGTGCCAGCAGCTTATCCGCGGGCTACACCTTC. Its protein product is CASSLSAGYTF.

J is TRBJ2-7 and V is TRBV19, with D possibly being TRBD1 (5 bases). CDR1 and CDR2 from the germline V gene are LNHDA and SQIVND (reference sequence). V was pared by 1 base and J by 3 bases, with 7 bases between. The CDR3 sequence is 13 residues long. The CDR3 sequence is CASSIGQYYEQYF. The CDR3 DNA reads TGTGCCAGTAGTATAGGACAGTACTACGAGCAGTACTTC.

To note about this clone: It may be a read error: a sequence one base away is much more abundant. This same CDR3 is encoded by further DNA sequences in the sample. This rearrangement joins TRBV19 to TRBJ2-7, with no clear D. CDR1 and CDR2 from the germline V gene are LNHDA and SQIVND (reference sequence). The length of the CDR3 is 14 residues. The CDR3 DNA follows: TGTGCCAGTAGTACGTACAGCCGCTCCTACGAGCAGTACTTT. Its translation is CASSTYSRSYEQYF.

The genes are TRBV7-9 and TRBJ2-1; TRBD2 is a possible D gene (6 bases). Germline CDR1 reads SEHNR; CDR2 reads FQNEAQ (reference sequence). Trimming took off 6 bases at V and 7 bases at J, with 16 bases between the two ends. This CDR3 has 14 amino acids. The CDR3 reads CASSPPGSGNEQFF. CDR3 DNA: TGTGCCAGCAGTCCGCCGGGTAGCGGTAATGAGCAGTTCTTC. Drawing the rest from reference TRBV7-9 and TRBJ2-1, the complete variable domain is DTGVSQNPRHKITKRGQNVTFRCDPISEHNRLYWYRQTLGQGPEFLTYFQNEAQLEKSRLLSDRFSAERPKGSFSTLEIQRTEQGDSAMYLCASSPPGSGNEQFFGPGTRLTVL.

The chain has TRBV7-3 and TRBJ2-5; D tentatively fits TRBD1 or TRBD2 (5 bases each). V was clipped by 8 bases and J by 11 bases, with 21 bases between them. Germline assignment: CDR1 SGHTA and CDR2 FQGTGA. The CDR3 has 13 amino acids. This CDR3 reads CASATGSLGEQYF. The CDR3 DNA sequence: TGTGCCAGCGCCACCGGGTCCCTGGGGGAGCAGTACTTC.

The CDR3 bases are TGTGCCAGCAGCTTTGGTAGGGCGGCCTACGAGCAGTACTTC. Protein sequence: CASSFGRAAYEQYF. The chain couples TRBV13 to TRBJ2-7; D is undetermined. Germline assignment: CDR1 PRHDT and CDR2 FYEKMQ (reference sequence). Trimming shortened V by 3 bases and J by 2 bases, and 11 bases separated the two germline ends. The length of the CDR3 is 14 residues.

The chain links TRBV19 to TRBJ2-1; 10 bases line up with TRBD2. From germline, CDR1 is LNHDA and CDR2 SQIVND (reference sequence). Trimming removed 3 bases from V and 10 bases from J; junction bases left unmatched: 3. The CDR3 consists of 13 residues. The CDR3 is CASSILLAGEQFF. Written as DNA, the CDR3 is TGTGCCAGTAGTATTTTACTAGCGGGGGAGCAGTTCTTC. Based on the CDR3 plus reference TRBV19 and TRBJ2-1, the full variable domain is DGGITQSPKYLFRKEGQNVTLSCEQNLNHDAMYWYRQDPGQGLRLIYYSQIVNDFQKGDIAEGYSVSREKKESFPLTVTSAQKNPTAFYLCASSILLAGEQFFGPGTRLTVL.

The chain joins TRBV18 to TRBJ1-4; no definite D call. Germline CDR1 KGHSH, CDR2 LQKENI. V was cut by 3 bases and J by 3 bases, with 14 bases left in between. The CDR3 runs to 16 residues. The CDR3 reads CASSPVGPVANEKLFF. In DNA form, the CDR3 reads TGTGCCAGCTCACCCGTTGGGCCCGTGGCTAATGAAAAACTGTTTTTT.

This clone was recorded once. The rearrangement links TRBV6-5 to TRBJ2-1, with D unclear. The CDR3 is 16 amino acids. Looked up from germline, CDR1 is MNHEY and CDR2 is SVGAGI. V was shortened by 0 bases and J by 1 base, with 10 bases between the two germline ends. In nucleotides, the CDR3 is TGTGCCAGCAGTTACTCGGGCGCGCCGTCCTACAATGAGCAGTTCTTC. It encodes CASSYSGAPSYNEQFF.

The chain has TRBV4-3 and TRBJ2-4; the D gene is possibly TRBD1 (6 bases). Trimming left V 5 bases short and J 8 bases short, with 13 bases between. There are 13 residues in the CDR3. Germline V lookup: CDR1 LGHNA, CDR2 YSLEER. The CDR3 loop is CASSTSPGDIQYF. The CDR3 nucleotides are TGCGCCAGCAGCACCTCTCCAGGGGACATTCAGTACTTC.

This chain links TRBV6-5 with TRBJ2-7; maybe TRBD2 (6 bases). This CDR3 is 15 amino acids long. The V gene's germline CDR1 is MNHEY and CDR2 SVGAGI. V was pared by 2 bases and J by 3 bases, with 14 bases between. The CDR3 protein is CASSYGTSGYYEQYF. The CDR3, as DNA: TGTGCCAGCAGTTACGGGACTTCGGGTTACTACGAGCAGTACTTC.

This chain links TRBV6-4 with TRBJ2-5; no clear D gene. This CDR3 contains 13 residues. Germline-derived CDR1 and CDR2 are MRHNA and SNTAGT. Trimming stripped 3 bases from V and 2 bases from J, with 7 bases between. The CDR3 sequence is CASSETPQETQYF. The DNA for the CDR3 is TGTGCCAGCAGTGAGACACCTCAAGAGACCCAGTACTTC.

V is TRBV4-1 and J is TRBJ1-2, with TRBD1 as a possible D gene (5 bases). CDR1 and CDR2 (germline): MGHRA, YSYEKL. This CDR3 comprises 15 residues. V lost 4 bases and J lost 4, with 16 bases in between. The CDR3 sequence: CASSLRDVSLYGYTF. Written as DNA, the CDR3 is TGCGCCAGCAGCCTCAGGGACGTTTCCCTCTATGGCTACACCTTC.

This chain joins TRBV11-2 and TRBJ2-7; unclear D gene. Trimming left V 5 bases short and J 0 bases short, with 8 bases between. Looked up from germline, CDR1 is SGHAT and CDR2 is FQNNGV. This CDR3 has 13 amino acids. CDR3 DNA: TGTGCCAGCAGCCCTTGGTCCTCCTACGAGCAGTACTTC. Amino acid sequence: CASSPWSSYEQYF.

V and J are TRBV14 and TRBJ1-1, with no clear D. Germline V gives CDR1 SGHDN, CDR2 FVKESK. This CDR3 has 14 residues. V dropped 1 base and J dropped 0 bases, with 6 bases sitting between them. The CDR3 reads CASSQGHLNTEAFF. As DNA, the CDR3 is TGTGCCAGCAGCCAAGGGCATCTGAACACTGAAGCTTTCTTT.

V is TRBV9 and J is TRBJ2-7; D assignment may be TRBD1 or TRBD2 (5 bases each). The CDR3 loop spans 13 amino acids. Germline loops: CDR1 SGDLS, CDR2 YYNGEE. V dropped 2 bases and J dropped 7 bases, with 13 bases sitting between them. CDR3 in amino acids: CASSVGTAKEQYF. CDR3 nucleotides: TGTGCCAGCAGCGTCGGGACCGCGAAGGAGCAGTACTTC.

This clone came up a few times. CDR3 region: CASSYFRGTKNIQYF. The CDR3 DNA follows: TGTGCCAGCAGTTACTTCAGGGGGACCAAAAACATTCAGTACTTC. This chain uses TRBV6-6 with TRBJ2-4; 7 bases are shared with TRBD1. V lost 1 base and J lost 2; bases outside the gene matches: 2. The CDR3 extends over 15 amino acids. Germline CDR1 and CDR2: MNHNY and SVGAGI (reference sequence).

The rearrangement joins TRBV29-1 to TRBJ2-1; D call uncertain. The CDR3 runs to 12 residues. Germline CDR1 reads SQVTM; CDR2 reads ANQGSEA. V lost 4 bases and J lost 1, with 5 bases in between. CDR3 in amino acids: CSVVSSYNEQFF. CDR3 bases: TGCAGCGTTGTCAGTTCCTACAATGAGCAGTTCTTC.

The J gene is TRBJ2-1, the V gene TRBV19; D is undetermined. The length of the CDR3 is 14 residues. The V and J ends lost 1 base and 5 bases respectively, with 9 bases between them. Germline CDR1 is LNHDA and CDR2 is SQIVND (reference sequence). Here the CDR3 reads CASSIGPTNNEQFF. The CDR3 coding sequence is TGTGCCAGTAGTATAGGCCCTACGAACAATGAGCAGTTCTTC.

The chain couples TRBV7-9 to TRBJ1-5, with D possibly TRBD1 on 5 matching bases. The germline V gene encodes CDR1 SEHNR and CDR2 FQNEAQ (reference sequence). Trimming stripped 1 base from V and 6 bases from J, with 7 bases between. This CDR3 region has 13 residues. CDR3 protein: CASSLGGTQPQHF. The CDR3 coding sequence is TGTGCCAGCAGCTTAGGGGGGACTCAGCCCCAGCATTTT.

The chain couples TRBV14 to TRBJ1-1; maybe TRBD1 (5 bases). The V end was cut by 2 bases, the J end by 7 bases, with 8 bases between. CDR1 and CDR2 (germline): SGHDN, FVKESK. The CDR3 loop spans 12 amino acids. Written as DNA, the CDR3 is TGTGCCAGCAGCCAATGGGGGGTTGAAGCTTTCTTT. Its translation is CASSQWGVEAFF. The full variable domain, in which reference TRBV14 and TRBJ1-1 provide the parts outside the CDR3, is EAGVTQFPSHSVIEKGQTVTLRCDPISGHDNLYWYRRVMGKEIKFLLHFVKESKQDESGMPNNRFLAERTGGTYSTLKVQPAELEDSGVYFCASSQWGVEAFFGQGTRLTVV.

This clone was observed a few times. The rearrangement joins TRBV4-1 to TRBJ1-1; no clear D. V lost 1 base to trimming and J lost 4 bases, with 10 bases between them. This CDR3 spans 14 amino acids. Germline V lookup: CDR1 MGHRA, CDR2 YSYEKL. The CDR3 nucleotides read TGCGCCAGCAGCCAAGGTGGACTGTCCACTGAAGCTTTCTTT. Translated: CASSQGGLSTEAFF.

The chain has TRBV5-6 and TRBJ1-1; 11 bases are a match to TRBD1. V lost 4 bases to trimming and J lost 4 bases; unmatched junction nucleotides: 9. This CDR3 is 16 amino acids long. Germline V gives CDR1 SGHDT, CDR2 YYEEEE. The CDR3 DNA follows: TGTGCCAGCAGCCTGCTTTTGGGGACAGGGGGCACTGAAGCTTTCTTT. It codes for CASSLLLGTGGTEAFF.

The CDR3 sequence: CASSEDSLQWGGYTF. Here the CDR3 DNA reads TGTGCCAGTTCGGAAGACAGTCTTCAATGGGGAGGCTACACCTTC. The chain is built from TRBV19 and TRBJ1-2; D might be TRBD1 (5 bases). CDR3 length equals 15 residues. Germline V CDR1 and CDR2: LNHDA, SQIVND (reference sequence). V lost 8 bases, J lost 8 bases, and 24 bases lay in between.

This chain joins TRBV9 and TRBJ2-1; TRBD2 matches at 12 bases. CDR3 length: 18 amino acids. Germline V CDR1 and CDR2: SGDLS, YYNGEE. The J segment lost 2 bases and the V segment lost 2 bases, leaving 8 bases of the junction unmatched. The CDR3 sequence is CASSVGFRTSGAYNEQFF. The CDR3 nucleotides read TGTGCCAGCAGCGTCGGGTTCAGGACTAGCGGGGCCTACAATGAGCAGTTCTTC.

This clone was detected a few times. Other DNA sequences within the sample encode an identical CDR3. This chain uses TRBV2 with TRBJ1-4, with D maybe TRBD1 (5 bases). This CDR3 has 15 residues. Germline CDR1 is SNHLY and CDR2 is FYNNEI. V was pared by 6 bases and J by 0 bases, with 11 bases between. CDR3 DNA sequence: TGTGCCAGCAGCGAGGACACCTCAACTAATGAAAAACTGTTTTTT. Protein: CASSEDTSTNEKLFF.